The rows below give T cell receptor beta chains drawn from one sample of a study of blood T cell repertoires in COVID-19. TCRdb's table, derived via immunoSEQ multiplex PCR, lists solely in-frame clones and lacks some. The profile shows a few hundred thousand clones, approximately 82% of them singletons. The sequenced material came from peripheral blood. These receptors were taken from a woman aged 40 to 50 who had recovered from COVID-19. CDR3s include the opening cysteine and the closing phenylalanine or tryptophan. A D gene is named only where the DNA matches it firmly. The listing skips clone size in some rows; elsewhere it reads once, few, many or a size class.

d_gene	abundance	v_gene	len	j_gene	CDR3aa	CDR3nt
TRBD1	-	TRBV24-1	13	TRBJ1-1	CATRAQGATEAFF	TGTGCCACCAGGGCACAGGGGGCAACTGAAGCTTTCTTT
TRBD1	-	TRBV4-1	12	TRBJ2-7	CASGETGDEQYF	TGCGCCAGCGGGGAGACAGGGGACGAGCAGTACTTC
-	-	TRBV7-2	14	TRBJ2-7	CASSLGGGNYEQYF	TGTGCCAGCAGCTTAGGTGGCGGCAACTACGAGCAGTACTTC
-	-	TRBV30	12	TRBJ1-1	CAWSVQGTEAFF	TGTGCCTGGAGTGTACAGGGAACTGAAGCTTTCTTT
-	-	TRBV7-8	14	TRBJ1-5	CASSSLINGQPQHF	TGTGCCAGCAGCTCACTAATAAACGGCCAGCCCCAGCATTTT
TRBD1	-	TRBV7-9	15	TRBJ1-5	CASSLGTGGHQPQHF	TGTGCCAGCAGCTTAGGGACAGGGGGCCATCAGCCCCAGCATTTT
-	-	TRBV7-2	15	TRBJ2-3	CASSISGTQVDTQYF	TGTGCCAGCAGCATATCCGGGACTCAGGTGGATACGCAGTATTTT
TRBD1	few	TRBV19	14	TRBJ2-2	CASSRGQGTGELFF	TGTGCCAGTAGTAGGGGACAGGGAACCGGGGAGCTGTTTTTT
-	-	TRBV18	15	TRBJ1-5	CASSPQQGSNQPQHF	TGTGCCAGCTCACCTCAACAGGGTAGCAATCAGCCCCAGCATTTT
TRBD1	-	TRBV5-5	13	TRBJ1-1	CASSTQGDTEAFF	TGTGCCAGCAGCACACAGGGGGACACTGAAGCTTTCTTT
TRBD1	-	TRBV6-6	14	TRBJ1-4	CASSTGQGNEKLFF	TGTGCCAGCAGTACAGGACAGGGGAATGAAAAACTGTTTTTT
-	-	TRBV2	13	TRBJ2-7	CASSDRLRDEQYF	TGTGCCAGCAGTGATAGGTTGAGGGACGAGCAGTACTTC
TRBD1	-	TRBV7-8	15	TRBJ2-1	CASSFAGGAYNEQFF	TGTGCCAGCAGCTTTGCAGGGGGCGCCTACAATGAGCAGTTCTTC
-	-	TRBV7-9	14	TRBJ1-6	CASNRQTYNSPLHF	TGTGCCAGCAACCGACAGACATATAATTCACCCCTCCACTTT
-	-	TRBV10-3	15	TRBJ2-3	CAISEGRSGTDTQYF	TGTGCCATCAGCGAGGGGCGTTCAGGCACAGATACGCAGTATTTT
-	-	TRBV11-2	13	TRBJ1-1	CASSLAGDTEAFF	TGTGCCAGCAGCTTAGCCGGGGACACTGAAGCTTTCTTT
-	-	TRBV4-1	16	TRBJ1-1	CASSQERRIGGTEAFF	TGCGCCAGCAGCCAAGAAAGGCGAATCGGGGGCACTGAAGCTTTCTTT
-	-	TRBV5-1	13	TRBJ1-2	CASSPRTGEGYTF	TGCGCCAGCAGCCCCCGGACGGGGGAGGGCTACACCTTC
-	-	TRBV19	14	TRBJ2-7	CASSATGLLNEQYF	TGTGCCAGTAGTGCCACGGGACTGCTGAACGAGCAGTACTTC
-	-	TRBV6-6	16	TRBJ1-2	CASRSLTGKGHYGYTF	TGTGCCAGCAGAAGTCTTACAGGGAAAGGGCACTATGGCTACACCTTC
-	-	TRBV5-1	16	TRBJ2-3	CASSLFGGPTTDTQYF	TGCGCCAGCAGCTTGTTCGGGGGGCCGACTACAGATACGCAGTATTTT
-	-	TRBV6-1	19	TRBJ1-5	CASSGKGSRSHYSNQPQHF	TGTGCCAGCAGTGGCAAGGGGTCTCGGTCTCATTATAGCAATCAGCCCCAGCATTTT
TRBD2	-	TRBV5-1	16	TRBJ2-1	CASSFSAGGIYNEQFF	TGCGCCAGCAGCTTCTCCGCCGGGGGGATCTACAATGAGCAGTTCTTC
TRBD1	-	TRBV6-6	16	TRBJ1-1	CASTQGQGVLNTEAFF	TGTGCCAGCACCCAGGGACAGGGGGTGCTAAACACTGAAGCTTTCTTT
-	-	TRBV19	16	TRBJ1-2	CASQGLGAASAYGYTF	TGTGCCAGTCAAGGCCTCGGCGCGGCTTCCGCCTATGGCTACACCTTC
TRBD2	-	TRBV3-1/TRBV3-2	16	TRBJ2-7	CASSQAWGLALYEQYF	TGTGCCAGCAGCCAAGCGTGGGGACTAGCCCTCTACGAGCAGTACTTC
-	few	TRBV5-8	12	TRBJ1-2	CASSLESYGYTF	TGTGCCAGCAGCTTGGAGAGCTATGGCTACACCTTC
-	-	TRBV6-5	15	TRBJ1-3	CASAERFISGNTIYF	TGTGCCAGCGCGGAGCGGTTTATATCTGGAAACACCATATATTTT
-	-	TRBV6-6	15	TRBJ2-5	CASSYFAGRGETQYF	TGTGCCAGCAGTTACTTCGCGGGGCGGGGAGAGACCCAGTACTTC
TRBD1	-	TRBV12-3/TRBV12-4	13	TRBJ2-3	CAIRDRVTDTQYF	TGTGCCATCCGGGACAGGGTAACAGATACGCAGTATTTT
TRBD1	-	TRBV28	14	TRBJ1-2	CASRNRGSDYGYTF	TGTGCCAGCAGAAACAGGGGATCCGACTATGGCTACACCTTC
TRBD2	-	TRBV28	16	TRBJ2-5	CASSLGLAGGEETQYF	TGTGCCAGCAGTTTGGGACTAGCGGGGGGGGAAGAGACCCAGTACTTC
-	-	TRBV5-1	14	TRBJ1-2	CASSLAGVRYGYTF	TGCGCCAGCAGCTTGGCCGGGGTCCGGTATGGCTACACCTTC
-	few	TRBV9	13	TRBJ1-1	CASSVLENTEAFF	TGTGCCAGCAGCGTATTAGAGAACACTGAAGCTTTCTTT
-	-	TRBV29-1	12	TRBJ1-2	CSVVAGSYGYTF	TGCAGCGTTGTGGCAGGGTCCTATGGCTACACCTTC
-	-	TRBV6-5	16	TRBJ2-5	CASSYSVGGGQETQYF	TGTGCCAGCAGTTACTCGGTAGGAGGAGGGCAAGAGACCCAGTACTTC
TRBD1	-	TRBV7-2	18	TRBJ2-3	CASSRATPGQGISDTQYF	TGTGCCAGCAGCCGTGCTACCCCGGGACAGGGAATATCAGATACGCAGTATTTT
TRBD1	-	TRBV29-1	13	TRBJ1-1	CSGTGAVNTEAFF	TGCAGCGGGACAGGGGCAGTGAACACTGAAGCTTTCTTT
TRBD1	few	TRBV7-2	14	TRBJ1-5	CASSFRQGDQPQHF	TGTGCCAGCAGCTTTCGACAGGGTGATCAGCCCCAGCATTTT
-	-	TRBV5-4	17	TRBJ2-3	CASSLFRRETSTDTQYF	TGTGCCAGCAGCTTGTTCCGGCGGGAAACTAGCACAGATACGCAGTATTTT
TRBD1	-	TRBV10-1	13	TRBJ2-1	CASSMTGENGQFF	TGCGCCAGCAGTATGACAGGGGAAAACGGGCAGTTCTTC
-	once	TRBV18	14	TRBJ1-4	CASSLRGNNEKLFF	TGTGCCAGCTCACTGCGGGGAAATAATGAAAAACTGTTTTTT
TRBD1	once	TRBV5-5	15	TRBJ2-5	CASSLVGGLGETQYF	TGTGCCAGCAGCTTGGTAGGGGGCTTAGGGGAGACCCAGTACTTC
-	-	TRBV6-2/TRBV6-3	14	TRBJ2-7	CASSYEGTEYEQYF	TGTGCCAGCAGTTATGAGGGCACAGAATACGAGCAGTACTTC
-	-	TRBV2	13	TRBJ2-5	CASKKGLGETQYF	TGTGCCAGCAAGAAGGGGTTGGGGGAGACCCAGTACTTC
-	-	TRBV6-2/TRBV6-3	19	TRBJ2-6	CASSYGSGRGSSGANVLTF	TGTGCCAGCAGTTATGGGAGTGGCAGGGGTAGCTCTGGGGCCAACGTCCTGACTTTC
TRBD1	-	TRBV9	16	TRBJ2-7	CASSPTGSLVGGRQYF	TGTGCCAGCAGCCCGACAGGGTCCTTGGTAGGTGGCAGGCAGTACTTC
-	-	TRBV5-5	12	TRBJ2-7	CASSRESYEQYF	TGTGCCAGCAGCCGGGAATCCTACGAGCAGTACTTC
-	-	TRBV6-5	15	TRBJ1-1	CASSRNRDRGTEAFF	TGTGCCAGCAGCCGGAACAGGGACCGAGGCACTGAAGCTTTCTTT
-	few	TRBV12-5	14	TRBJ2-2	CASGLVLSTGELFF	TGTGCTAGTGGTTTGGTACTAAGCACCGGGGAGCTGTTTTTT
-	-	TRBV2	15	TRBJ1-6	CASLNIPLVGSPLHF	TGTGCCAGCCTAAATATCCCCCTAGTAGGTTCACCCCTCCACTTT
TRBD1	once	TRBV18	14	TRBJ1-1	CASSPTGGLTEAFF	TGTGCCAGCTCACCAACAGGGGGCTTGACTGAAGCTTTCTTT
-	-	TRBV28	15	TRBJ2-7	CASSFYGSSSYEQYF	TGTGCCAGCAGTTTCTATGGGAGCTCTTCCTACGAGCAGTACTTC
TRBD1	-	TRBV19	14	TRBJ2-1	CASSLTGRYNEQFF	TGTGCCAGTAGTTTGACAGGGCGCTACAATGAGCAGTTCTTC